Sequencing of this TCR beta chain was carried out in a study of radiation and T cells in renal cell carcinoma. Study in general: Nephrectomy followed 15 Gy stereotactic body radiation by 4 weeks. Points from the study as a whole: From baseline, blood top tumor clonotypes peaked at 2 weeks post-radiation.

Germline CDR1 is PRHDT and CDR2 is FYEKMQ (reference sequence). The CDR3 covers 15 residues. Deletions cut 0 bases from V and 3 bases from J, with 10 bases between. Only in-frame clones appear in the TCRdb table, and some are missing; sequencing was by immunoSEQ multiplex PCR. The table has some 26,000 clones, approximately 81% seen once; the top ten hold roughly a third. Time point noted: blood 2 weeks post-SBRT. Treatment: 15 Gy SBRT to primary tumor, nephrectomy 4 weeks later. The tumor was a clear cell renal cell carcinoma. This clone has more than one count but fewer than ten. No antigen is known for it.

Material: blood, obtained from a patient whose treatment included radiotherapy and nephrectomy. The chain is built from TRBV13 and TRBJ2-3; no clear D gene. The clonotype was recovered from a man in his sixties with renal cell carcinoma. CDR3 DNA: TGTGCCAGCAGCTTAGGCCCCTTTCAGACAGATACGCAGTATTTT. It specifies CASSLGPFQTDTQYF. Based on the CDR3 plus reference TRBV13 and TRBJ2-3, the full variable domain is AAGVIQSPRHLIKEKRETATLKCYPIPRHDTVYWYQQGPGQDPQFLISFYEKMQSDKGSIPDRFSAQQFSDYHSELNMSSLELGDSALYFCASSLGPFQTDTQYFGPGTRLTVL.